These 17 T cell receptor beta chains originate from one sample sequenced in a study of blood T cell repertoires in COVID-19. Sequenced by immunoSEQ multiplex PCR; TCRdb stores in-frame clones only, minus some. This sample has some 93,000 clones, with 70% to 80% found just once. Sample: peripheral blood. Receptors originate from a human donor in a cohort sampled during active COVID-19.

J is TRBJ1-5 and V is TRBV3-1 (or the pseudogene TRBV3-2); D might be TRBD1 (6 bases). V lost 0 bases, J lost 0 bases, and 9 bases lay in between. This CDR3 contains 16 residues. Germline assignment: CDR1 LGHDT and CDR2 YNNKEL (reference sequence). As DNA, the CDR3 is TGTGCCAGCAGCCAAGAGACAGGCGATAGCAATCAGCCCCAGCATTTT. It is translated as CASSQETGDSNQPQHF.

The chain recombines TRBV25-1 with TRBJ2-1; D not resolved. This CDR3 is 13 amino acids long. Germline V lookup: CDR1 MGHDK, CDR2 SYGVNS. V lost 1 base, J lost 7 bases, and 8 bases lay in between. The CDR3 spells CASSELRSNEQFF. The CDR3 DNA reads TGTGCCAGCAGTGAATTAAGGAGTAATGAGCAGTTCTTC.

The chain couples TRBV3-1 (or the pseudogene TRBV3-2) to TRBJ2-4, with D unclear. The CDR3 consists of 14 residues. CDR1 and CDR2 from the germline V gene are LGHDT and YNNKEL (reference sequence). With 1 base removed from V and 2 bases from J, the gap between germline ends came to 6 bases. CDR3 DNA: TGTGCCAGCAGCCAAGGTGGCTCCAAAAACATTCAGTACTTC. Its protein product is CASSQGGSKNIQYF.

This clone was seen a single time. V and J are TRBV6-4 and TRBJ2-3, with D possibly matching TRBD1 (6 bases). V lost 6 bases and J 8 bases, leaving 21 bases between the germline ends. The CDR3 runs to 15 residues. CDR1 is MRHNA, CDR2 SNTAGT, per germline. CDR3 residues: CASSEGHQETGTQYF. CDR3 in DNA: TGTGCCAGCAGCGAGGGACACCAGGAAACGGGTACGCAGTATTTT.

The chain is built from TRBV29-1 and TRBJ2-7; the D is unclear. The CDR3 runs 11 residues. With 4 bases removed from V and 0 bases from J, the gap between germline ends came to 4 bases. In germline, CDR1 is SQVTM, CDR2 ANQGSEA. CDR3: CSVVSSYEQYF. CDR3 DNA sequence: TGCAGCGTTGTCAGCTCCTACGAGCAGTACTTC.

The J gene is TRBJ2-2, the V gene TRBV7-2; D gene unclear. There are 13 residues in the CDR3. From germline, CDR1 is SGHTA and CDR2 FQGNSA. Trimming shortened V by 5 bases and J by 7 bases, and 11 bases separated the two germline ends. The CDR3 bases are TGTGCCAGCAGCCCTCTACGGGTCGGGGAGCTGTTTTTT. Amino acids: CASSPLRVGELFF.

The rearrangement joins TRBV5-6 to TRBJ1-1; no reliable D call. The length of the CDR3 is 14 residues. Germline loops: CDR1 SGHDT, CDR2 YYEEEE. V was pared by 4 bases and J by 4 bases, with 14 bases between. The CDR3 sequence: CASSHPTGRTEAFF. CDR3 DNA sequence: TGTGCCAGCAGCCACCCTACCGGTCGCACTGAAGCTTTCTTT.

The rearrangement links TRBV27 to TRBJ2-7; tentatively, D is TRBD2 (6 bases). Germline CDR1 MNHEY, CDR2 SMNVEV (reference sequence). With 5 bases removed from V and 4 bases from J, the gap between germline ends came to 21 bases. The CDR3 is made up of 16 amino acids. DNA of the CDR3: TGTGCCAGCAGTCAACAGAAGCAGGAGGGCCGGTACGAGCAGTACTTC. Its translation is CASSQQKQEGRYEQYF.

The V gene is TRBV11-2, the J gene TRBJ2-2; 13 bases agree with TRBD2. Germline V gene data show CDR1 as SGHAT and CDR2 as FQNNGV. The CDR3 covers 18 residues. V trimming: 7 bases; J trimming: 3 bases; junction bases outside the gene matches: 11. CDR3 sequence (DNA): TGTGCCAGCACCCGAGGACTAGCGGGAGTTGTTGACACCGGGGAGCTGTTTTTT. Translating gives CASTRGLAGVVDTGELFF.

The genes are TRBV29-1 and TRBJ2-3, with 7 positions matching TRBD1. The CDR3 has 14 amino acids. V lost 2 bases to trimming and J lost 6 bases; unmatched junction nucleotides: 8. Germline CDR1 and CDR2: SQVTM and ANQGSEA. This chain's CDR3 is CSVERGPAGDTQYF. DNA of the CDR3: TGCAGCGTTGAAAGGGGGCCGGCAGGGGATACGCAGTATTTT.

CDR3 nucleotide sequence: TGTGCCAGCAGCTGGACAGGGGACACTGAAGCTTTCTTT. Its protein product is CASSWTGDTEAFF. The chain couples TRBV7-2 to TRBJ1-1, with 9 bases lining up with TRBD1. CDR1 and CDR2 (germline): SGHTA, FQGNSA. With 4 bases clipped from V and 3 bases from J, the junction kept 0 bases outside the gene matches. This CDR3 is built from 13 residues.

This clone was seen once. This chain connects TRBV5-1 to TRBJ2-4, with a possible D match to TRBD2 (7 bases). Germline V gives CDR1 SGHRS, CDR2 YFSETQ. The germline V and J ends were trimmed by 7 bases and 5 bases, with 16 bases remaining between them. The length of the CDR3 is 14 residues. CDR3 amino acids: CASGGADSENIQYF. The CDR3 region has the DNA TGCGCCAGCGGGGGGGCCGACTCGGAAAACATTCAGTACTTC.

The chain joins TRBV27 to TRBJ2-3; TRBD2 might be the D (7 bases). The ends were cut back, 5 bases at V and 0 bases at J, with 15 bases in the middle. CDR1 is MNHEY and CDR2 is SMNVEV in the germline V gene (reference sequence). The CDR3 sequence is 16 residues long. For the CDR3, the DNA is TGTGCCAGCAGTCTACTCGGGGGGCGTAGCACAGATACGCAGTATTTT. Its protein product is CASSLLGGRSTDTQYF.

The sample holds a few counts of this clone. The V call is TRBV10-2, the J call TRBJ2-7; the D gene is possibly TRBD1 (6 bases). Germline CDR1 reads WSHSY; CDR2 reads SAAADI. Between the trimmed V and J ends, which lost 7 bases and 8 bases, there was a span of 18 bases. This CDR3 comprises 13 residues. As DNA, the CDR3 is TGCGCCAGCACCAGGACAGAGGCAGCCCAGCAGTACTTC. Its translation: CASTRTEAAQQYF.

V usage is TRBV9 and J usage is TRBJ2-7, with a weak D call TRBD1 (6 bases). V gave up 3 bases and J gave up 3 bases, with 13 bases separating them. The CDR3 consists of 14 residues. The V gene's germline CDR1 is SGDLS and CDR2 YYNGEE. CDR3 sequence (DNA): TGTGCCAGCAGCGCCCAGGGGCACAACTACGAGCAGTACTTC. It yields the protein CASSAQGHNYEQYF.

This chain links TRBV6-1 with TRBJ2-7; D ambiguous. The CDR3 has 14 amino acids. Trimming stripped 1 base from V and 6 bases from J, with 13 bases between. CDR1 and CDR2 from the germline V gene are MNHNS and SASEGT. Here the CDR3 DNA reads TGTGCCAGCAGTGAAGGTATCGCCCCCGGCGAGCAGTACTTC. Residues: CASSEGIAPGEQYF.

The V and J genes are TRBV11-2 and TRBJ2-7; 16 positions match TRBD2. In germline, CDR1 is SGHAT, CDR2 FQNNGV. The trim removed 1 base at V and 7 bases at J, leaving 10 bases unmatched. CDR3 length equals 18 residues. CDR3 DNA sequence: TGTGCCAGCAGCTTAGGAGGGACTAGCGGGAGGGCAGGTAAAGAGCAGTACTTC. Its translation is CASSLGGTSGRAGKEQYF.